These 18 T cell receptor beta chains were all obtained from the same sample, sequenced in a study of molecular identifiers for immune sequencing clone quantification. One entry per CDR3 protein results from TCRdb running MiXCR on the PCR reads. Altogether approximately 550,000 distinct CDR3 sequences are present, about a fifth being singletons, with the ten largest covering about 0.8%. Sequenced material: naive CD8+ T cells from blood, with Jurkat cell RNA spiked in. As to subset: FACS-sorted CD8+CD4-CCR7+CD45RA+ naive T cells. The receptors here all came from a human donor in good health. Some libraries in this study had Jurkat cell RNA spiked in.

In this sample, this clonotype turned up many times. The chain links TRBV4-2 to TRBJ1-2, with a weak D call TRBD1 (5 bases). This CDR3 is 14 amino acids long. Germline CDR1 is LGHNA and CDR2 is YNFKEQ. Trimming stripped 3 bases from V and 8 bases from J, with 16 bases between. The CDR3 loop reads CASSHPDSRGGYTF. DNA for the CDR3: TGTGCCAGCAGCCACCCCGACAGTCGGGGAGGCTACACCTTC.

This clonotype was seen at least ten times. J is TRBJ1-1 and V is TRBV6-2 or TRBV6-3; D is perhaps TRBD1 (5 bases). CDR1 and CDR2 from the germline V gene are MNHEY and SVGEGT. This CDR3 is built from 14 residues. Trimming left V 8 bases short and J 1 base short, with 14 bases between. CDR3 amino acids: CASAHGTQNTEAFF. The CDR3 DNA reads TGTGCCAGCGCTCATGGGACCCAGAACACTGAAGCTTTCTTT.

V and J are TRBV27 and TRBJ1-5, with 9 nucleotides matching TRBD1. The CDR3 has 16 residues. The germline V gene encodes CDR1 MNHEY and CDR2 SMNVEV (reference sequence). The trim removed 0 bases at V and 4 bases at J, leaving 4 bases unmatched. CDR3 residues: CASSLSGTGRNQPQHF. The CDR3 nucleotides read TGTGCCAGCAGTTTATCGGGGACAGGGAGAAATCAGCCCCAGCATTTT.

There are many counts of this clonotype. V gene TRBV20-1 combines with J gene TRBJ2-7; tentatively, D is TRBD1 or TRBD2 (6 bases each). Trimming removed 6 bases at V and 0 bases at J, with 12 bases between. Germline CDR1 and CDR2: DFQATT and SNEGSKA (reference sequence). The CDR3 runs 13 residues. CDR3 DNA sequence: TGCAGTGCGGAGGGGGACAACTCCTACGAGCAGTACTTC. Translating it yields CSAEGDNSYEQYF.

This clonotype has a count of ten or more. The chain joins TRBV4-2 to TRBJ1-5; maybe TRBD1 (5 bases). Germline V gives CDR1 LGHNA, CDR2 YNFKEQ. CDR3 length equals 16 residues. V was trimmed by 0 bases and J by 2 bases, leaving 11 bases between them. The CDR3 DNA reads TGTGCCAGCAGCCAAGATCGGGTAGGGGGCAATCAGCCCCAGCATTTT. Protein: CASSQDRVGGNQPQHF.

Comment on this clonotype: A read error is likely, as this CDR3 ends without the conserved phenylalanine or tryptophan. The rearrangement links TRBV27 to TRBJ2-7; possibly TRBD1 or TRBD2 for D (5 bases each). In germline, CDR1 is MNHEY, CDR2 SMNVEV (reference sequence). The CDR3 covers 13 residues. V was trimmed by 5 bases and J by 4 bases, leaving 12 bases between them. The CDR3 DNA follows: TGTGCCAGCAGTCCCGGGACGAATTACGAGCAGTACCTC. Encoded protein: CASSPGTNYEQYL.

This chain joins TRBV28 and TRBJ2-7; D gene unclear. This CDR3 contains 9 residues. The V gene's germline CDR1 is MDHEN and CDR2 SYDVKM. V shed 5 bases and J shed 11 bases, with 7 bases lying between them. CDR3 nucleotide sequence: TGTGCCAGCAGTGAGCTGAAGTACTTC. Translating gives CASSELKYF.

This clonotype was detected many times. The chain uses TRBV5-6 and TRBJ1-1; 7 nucleotides align to TRBD1. The length of the CDR3 is 13 residues. In germline, CDR1 is SGHDT, CDR2 YYEEEE. Trimming removed 5 bases from V and 5 bases from J; junction bases left unmatched: 6. CDR3 nucleotide sequence: TGTGCCAGCAGGGGACAGTTGGGGACTGAAGCTTTCTTT. The encoded protein is CASRGQLGTEAFF.

This clonotype has a count of ten or more. The V and J genes are TRBV15 and TRBJ2-1; possibly TRBD2 for D (7 bases). Trimming removed 2 bases from V and 4 bases from J, with 15 bases in between. In germline, CDR1 is LNHNV, CDR2 YYDKDF (reference sequence). There are 16 residues in the CDR3. CDR3 region: CATSRTRGLKYNEQFF. In DNA, the CDR3 is TGTGCCACCAGCAGAACGCGGGGGCTTAAGTACAATGAGCAGTTCTTC. Supplemented by reference TRBV15 and TRBJ2-1, the full variable domain reads DAMVIQNPRYQVTQFGKPVTLSCSQTLNHNVMYWYQQKSSQAPKLLFHYYDKDFNNEADTPDNFQSRRPNTSFCFLDIRSPGLGDTAMYLCATSRTRGLKYNEQFFGPGTRLTVL.

The CDR3 loop is CASSSPSREQFF. DNA of the CDR3: TGTGCCAGCAGCTCCCCCTCCCGTGAGCAGTTCTTC. V gene TRBV11-2 combines with J gene TRBJ2-1, with no clear D. The CDR3 covers 12 residues. V lost 4 bases to trimming and J lost 9 bases, with 10 bases between them. Germline values: CDR1 SGHAT, CDR2 FQNNGV.

Remarks on this clonotype: A read error may be the cause here, since a much bigger clone is one base away. J is TRBJ2-7 and V is TRBV20-1; 8 bases line up with TRBD1. Germline V gene lookup returns CDR1 DFQATT and CDR2 SNEGSKA (reference sequence). This CDR3 is built from 14 residues. The CDR3 here is CSARARTGFIEQHF. As DNA, the CDR3 is TGCAGTGCTAGAGCTAGGACAGGGTTTATCGAGCAGCACTTC.

To note about this clonotype: Since a much larger clone is just one base distant, this may be a read error. In nucleotides, the CDR3 is TGCGCCAGCAGCTTTTGGCAGGGGGAGTCAGAGACCCAGTACTTC. Its protein product is CASSFWQGESETQYF. The rearrangement links TRBV5-1 to TRBJ2-5; 7 nucleotides match TRBD1. Germline V lookup: CDR1 SGHRS, CDR2 YFSETQ. The CDR3 length is 15 residues. After removal of 2 bases from V and 4 bases from J, the junction contained 8 bases not matched to a gene.

This clonotype was recorded a few times. V usage is TRBV30 and J usage is TRBJ1-5; TRBD1 aligns across 9 bases. This CDR3 spans 14 amino acids. Losses at the gene ends were 3 bases for V and 8 bases for J; bases not matched to a gene: 8. In germline, CDR1 is GTSNPN, CDR2 SVGIG (reference sequence). The CDR3 sequence is CAWSLGQGFEPQHF. The CDR3 coding sequence is TGTGCCTGGAGCCTGGGACAGGGATTTGAGCCCCAGCATTTT. The full variable domain, completed using reference TRBV30 and TRBJ1-5, is SQTIHQWPATLVQPVGSPLSLECTVEGTSNPNLYWYRQAAGRGLQLLFYSVGIGQISSEVPQNLSASRPQDRQFILSSKKLLLSDSGFYLCAWSLGQGFEPQHFGDGTRLSIL.

This rearrangement joins TRBV12-3 or TRBV12-4 to TRBJ1-5, with a weak D call TRBD1 (6 bases). Trimming removed 5 bases at V and 5 bases at J, with 22 bases between. The CDR3 sequence is 17 residues long. As DNA, the CDR3 is TGTGCCAGCAGTCCCCCCCCCCACCAGGGGATGGATCAGCCCCAGCATTTT. It specifies CASSPPPHQGMDQPQHF.

The gene calls are TRBV21-1 and TRBJ1-1; the table's D call TRBD1 went unverified against the DNA. TRBV21-1 is designated a pseudogene. The CDR3 is made up of 16 amino acids. As DNA, the CDR3 is TGTGCCAGCAGCAAAGAGCATGGACAGGGAAACACTGAAGCTTTCTTT. Its protein is CASSKEHGQGNTEAFF.

The chain has TRBV12-3 or TRBV12-4 and TRBJ1-5; tentatively, D is TRBD1 (6 bases). The V and J ends lost 6 bases and 0 bases respectively, with 15 bases between them. The length of the CDR3 is 16 residues. In DNA form, the CDR3 reads TGTGCCAGCAGCCAAACAGGGTTTGGTAGCAATCAGCCCCAGCATTTT. Its protein product is CASSQTGFGSNQPQHF.

This clonotype was detected a few times. The chain employs TRBV7-8 and TRBJ2-1, with a weak D call TRBD1 (6 bases). Germline V gene lookup returns CDR1 SGHVS and CDR2 FQNEAQ. The CDR3 runs to 15 residues. V lost 2 bases and J lost 5, with 13 bases in between. Here the CDR3 reads CASSLLGGVDNEQFF. CDR3 DNA sequence: TGTGCCAGCAGCTTATTAGGGGGTGTCGACAATGAGCAGTTCTTC.

This clonotype appeared a few times. This rearrangement joins TRBV7-2 to TRBJ2-2; tentative D call: TRBD2 (6 bases). The germline CDR1 and CDR2 sequences are SGHTA and FQGNSA. The CDR3 sequence is 14 residues long. Trimming took off 11 bases at V and 0 bases at J, with 13 bases between the two ends. CDR3 amino acids: CAGLGGANTGELFF. In nucleotides, the CDR3 is TGTGCCGGCTTGGGAGGAGCGAACACCGGGGAGCTGTTTTTT. Full variable domain (remainder filled in from reference TRBV7-2 and TRBJ2-2): GAGVSQSPSNKVTEKGKDVELRCDPISGHTALYWYRQSLGQGLEFLIYFQGNSAPDKSGLPSDRFSAERTGGSVSTLTIQRTQQEDSAVYLCAGLGGANTGELFFGEGSRLTVL.